These 21 T cell receptor beta chains were all obtained from the same sample, sequenced in a study of tissue T cells after allogeneic stem cell transplantation. Sequencing was performed with immunoSEQ multiplex PCR; in TCRdb, only in-frame clones are kept and a portion is missing. The table has some 1,400 clones, approximately 71% seen once. Sequencing used stomach tissue, obtained at autopsy. The source is a male patient aged 35-75 years with steroid-refractory graft-versus-host disease after an allogeneic stem cell transplant. Some T cells here may be from the graft donor.

The chain uses TRBV19 and TRBJ2-3, with TRBD2 as a possible D gene (5 bases). CDR1 and CDR2 from the germline V gene are LNHDA and SQIVND (reference sequence). CDR3 length: 14 residues. V dropped 6 bases and J dropped 0 bases, with 10 bases sitting between them. The DNA for the CDR3 is TGTGCCAGTAGCGAGGGCTCTAGCACAGATACGCAGTATTTT. This gives the protein CASSEGSSTDTQYF.

The chain recombines TRBV7-2 with TRBJ1-1; D is possibly TRBD1 (5 bases). In germline, CDR1 is SGHTA, CDR2 FQGNSA. The CDR3 loop spans 15 amino acids. V was pared by 1 base and J by 4 bases, with 13 bases between. The DNA of the CDR3 is TGTGCCAGCAGCTTAGGGGGTGGGGGAGTCACTGAAGCTTTCTTT. It yields the protein CASSLGGGGVTEAFF.

This sequence joins TRBV4-1 and TRBJ2-1, with 10 positions matching TRBD2. Germline V CDR1 and CDR2: MGHRA, YSYEKL. The CDR3 spans 16 residues. Unmatched junction bases numbered 8, after V lost 0 bases and J lost 9 bases. The CDR3 coding sequence is TGCGCCAGCAGCCAAGAAGAACAGCGGGGGGGTGGTGAGCAGTTCTTC. Its protein is CASSQEEQRGGGEQFF.

This chain joins TRBV5-6 and TRBJ2-2; D is ambiguous. This CDR3 region has 16 residues. V lost 4 bases to trimming and J lost 1 base, with 14 bases between them. The V gene's germline CDR1 is SGHDT and CDR2 YYEEEE. The CDR3 reads CASSPMLGLNTGELFF. The CDR3 DNA reads as TGTGCCAGCAGCCCTATGCTAGGCCTGAACACCGGGGAGCTGTTTTTT.

The J gene is TRBJ2-5, the V gene TRBV7-8, with 8 bases aligning to TRBD1. Per the germline V gene, CDR1 is SGHVS and CDR2 is FQNEAQ. The trim removed 4 bases at V and 7 bases at J, leaving 8 bases unmatched. This CDR3 is 14 amino acids long. CDR3 loop: CASSSQGAEGTQYF. For the CDR3, the DNA is TGTGCCAGCAGCTCCCAGGGGGCTGAGGGGACCCAGTACTTC.

V is TRBV27 and J is TRBJ2-1; D is unresolved. In germline, CDR1 is MNHEY, CDR2 SMNVEV (reference sequence). The CDR3 loop spans 16 amino acids. With 0 bases removed from V and 0 bases from J, the gap between germline ends came to 9 bases. In nucleotides, the CDR3 is TGTGCCAGCAGTTTATCGAGTCCCACCTCCTACAATGAGCAGTTCTTC. It is translated as CASSLSSPTSYNEQFF.

The rearrangement joins TRBV7-9 to TRBJ1-2, with D perhaps TRBD1 (6 bases). The germline gives CDR1 SEHNR, CDR2 FQNEAQ (reference sequence). Trimming cost V 5 bases and J 4 bases, with 14 bases left between them. The CDR3 loop spans 14 amino acids. For the CDR3, the DNA is TGTGCCAGCAGCCCCGGGACACTCCCCTATGGCTACACCTTC. This sequence encodes CASSPGTLPYGYTF.

V is TRBV18 and J is TRBJ2-1; TRBD2 matches 16 bases. The CDR3 has 17 amino acids. With 2 bases clipped from V and 9 bases from J, the junction kept 7 bases outside the gene matches. CDR1 is KGHSH and CDR2 is LQKENI in the germline V gene. This CDR3 is CASSPRGLAGGPFEQFF. CDR3 bases: TGTGCCAGCTCACCAAGGGGACTAGCGGGGGGGCCCTTTGAGCAGTTCTTC.

CDR3 DNA sequence: TGTGCCAGCAGTACAAACTATGGCTACACCTTC. It encodes CASSTNYGYTF. The rearrangement uses TRBV28 and TRBJ1-2; no definite D call. V lost 5 bases, J lost 2 bases, and 3 bases lay in between. Germline assignment: CDR1 MDHEN and CDR2 SYDVKM. The CDR3 spans 11 residues.

This clone was seen only a few times. This chain joins TRBV7-2 and TRBJ2-7; 9 nucleotides align to TRBD1. The V segment lost 5 bases and the J segment 6 bases; nucleotides outside the gene matches: 8. CDR1 and CDR2 from the germline V gene are SGHTA and FQGNSA. This CDR3 is 14 amino acids long. CDR3 residues: CASSAGQGVREQYF. CDR3 coding DNA: TGTGCCAGCAGCGCGGGACAGGGAGTCCGCGAGCAGTACTTC.

The V and J genes are TRBV9 and TRBJ2-5; tentative D call: TRBD2 (6 bases). The CDR3 runs to 14 residues. In germline, CDR1 is SGDLS, CDR2 YYNGEE. The germline V and J ends were trimmed by 3 bases and 5 bases, with 14 bases remaining between them. CDR3 bases: TGTGCCAGCAGCGGTCAGGGACTGCGGGAGACCCAGTACTTC. Protein product: CASSGQGLRETQYF.

The V call is TRBV27, the J call TRBJ2-6, with D perhaps TRBD2 (7 bases). The CDR3 loop spans 13 amino acids. V shed 5 bases and J shed 7 bases, with 9 bases lying between them. Germline assignment: CDR1 MNHEY and CDR2 SMNVEV (reference sequence). The CDR3 DNA follows: TGTGCCAGCAGTAGGGGGGGAGCCAACGTCCTGACTTTC. It translates to CASSRGGANVLTF.

The gene calls are TRBV4-1 and TRBJ2-3, with D possibly TRBD1 on 5 matching bases. V was cut by 0 bases and J by 1 base, with 8 bases left in between. CDR1 MGHRA and CDR2 YSYEKL come from the germline V gene. This CDR3 has 15 amino acids. In nucleotides, the CDR3 is TGCGCCAGCAGCCAAGAACAGGAACGCACAGATACGCAGTATTTT. Translating gives CASSQEQERTDTQYF.

The chain combines TRBV27 with TRBJ1-5; no clear D gene. Between the trimmed V and J ends, which lost 5 bases and 6 bases, there was a span of 17 bases. The CDR3 is 15 residues long. CDR1 MNHEY and CDR2 SMNVEV come from the germline V gene (reference sequence). The CDR3 reads CASSRSPGPGQPQHF. The CDR3 region has the DNA TGTGCCAGCAGTCGATCTCCCGGCCCGGGTCAGCCCCAGCATTTT.

In this sample, this clone turned up a few times. The chain joins TRBV29-1 to TRBJ2-5, with TRBD2 matching 9 bases. Germline V gene data show CDR1 as SQVTM and CDR2 as ANQGSEA. This CDR3 spans 15 amino acids. The V segment lost 5 bases and the J segment 2 bases; nucleotides outside the gene matches: 9. As DNA, the CDR3 is TGCAGCGTTCCGGCCGCGGGGGGGGCTCAAGAGACCCAGTACTTC. Protein sequence: CSVPAAGGAQETQYF.

V and J are TRBV5-4 and TRBJ1-2; D perhaps matches TRBD1 (6 bases). Deletions cut 0 bases from V and 4 bases from J, with 16 bases between. Germline CDR1 is SGHNT and CDR2 is YYREEE (reference sequence). This CDR3 has 16 amino acids. The CDR3 here is CASSLGGGAIGYGYTF. CDR3 coding DNA: TGTGCCAGCAGCTTGGGTGGGGGCGCGATTGGCTATGGCTACACCTTC.

The genes are TRBV10-1 and TRBJ2-5, with D possibly being TRBD1 (6 bases). The V gene's germline CDR1 is WNHNN and CDR2 SYGVQD (reference sequence). This CDR3 contains 16 residues. The V end was cut by 0 bases, the J end by 1 base, with 12 bases between. The DNA for the CDR3 is TGCGCCAGCAGTGAGTCCTCGTGGGGGCCCCAAGAGACCCAGTACTTC. Protein sequence: CASSESSWGPQETQYF.

Only a few counts were recorded for this clone. This chain links TRBV5-1 with TRBJ2-1; D perhaps matches TRBD2 (5 bases). V was cut by 0 bases and J by 0 bases, with 16 bases left in between. The V gene's germline CDR1 is SGHRS and CDR2 YFSETQ. CDR3 length equals 18 residues. The CDR3 DNA follows: TGCGCCAGCAGCTTGGGGACGTTTGAGGGCAGCTCCTACAATGAGCAGTTCTTC. Protein sequence: CASSLGTFEGSSYNEQFF.

CDR3 loop: CASSLGSTGIADTQYF. In DNA, the CDR3 is TGCGCCAGCAGCTTGGGGTCCACAGGGATCGCAGATACGCAGTATTTT. J is TRBJ2-3 and V is TRBV5-1; weak D call: TRBD1 (6 bases). The CDR3 is 16 residues long. V shed 0 bases and J shed 4 bases, with 15 bases lying between them. CDR1 is SGHRS and CDR2 is YFSETQ in the germline V gene.

The chain links TRBV10-1 to TRBJ1-2, with D uncertain. V was cut by 8 bases and J by 3 bases, with 25 bases left in between. Germline V gives CDR1 WNHNN, CDR2 SYGVQD (reference sequence). This CDR3 spans 17 amino acids. CDR3 sequence reads: CASRYDNDQPTYYGYTF. CDR3 sequence (DNA): TGCGCCAGCCGATATGACAACGACCAGCCAACTTACTATGGCTACACCTTC.

This clone was detected a few times. The chain recombines TRBV4-3 with TRBJ2-1; 7 nucleotides line up with TRBD2. There are 14 residues in the CDR3. V lost 0 bases and J lost 10; bases outside the gene matches: 6. Germline loops: CDR1 LGHNA, CDR2 YSLEER. Here the CDR3 reads CASSQEGGAGEQFF. The CDR3 coding sequence is TGCGCCAGCAGCCAAGAGGGAGGAGCGGGGGAGCAGTTCTTC.